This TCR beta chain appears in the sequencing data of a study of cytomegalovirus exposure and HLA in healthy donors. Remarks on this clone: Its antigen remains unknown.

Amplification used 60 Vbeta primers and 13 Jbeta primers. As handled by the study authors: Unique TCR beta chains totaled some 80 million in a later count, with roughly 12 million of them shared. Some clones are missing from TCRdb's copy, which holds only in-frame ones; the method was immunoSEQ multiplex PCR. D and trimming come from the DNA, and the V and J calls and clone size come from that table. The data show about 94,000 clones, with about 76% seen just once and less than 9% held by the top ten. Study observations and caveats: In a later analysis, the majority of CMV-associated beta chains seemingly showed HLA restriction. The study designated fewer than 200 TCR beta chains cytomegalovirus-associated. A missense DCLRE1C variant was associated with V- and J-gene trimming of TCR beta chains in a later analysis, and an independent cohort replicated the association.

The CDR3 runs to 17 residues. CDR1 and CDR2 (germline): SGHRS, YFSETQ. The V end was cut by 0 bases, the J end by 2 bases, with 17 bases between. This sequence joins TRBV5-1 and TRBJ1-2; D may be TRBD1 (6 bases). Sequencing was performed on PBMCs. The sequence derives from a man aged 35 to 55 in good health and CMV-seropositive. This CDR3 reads CASSLDGLGAANYGYTF. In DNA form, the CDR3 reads TGCGCCAGCAGCTTGGACGGGTTGGGGGCGGCCAACTATGGCTACACCTTC.